The entry that follows covers one T cell receptor (beta chain) sequence. One end of the junction varies from germline; a read error may be responsible. Preparation of the TCRbeta library involved a method that used unique molecular identifiers. TCRdb called the PCR reads again in MiXCR, with one record for every CDR3 protein. Of 490,000 or so distinct CDR3 sequences in the sample, roughly an eighth are singletons; the top ten hold around 6.1%. The entry originates in a study of T-cell reconstitution after alpha-beta-depleted transplantation in children. CDR3 length equals 14 residues. The germline gives CDR1 SGHRS, CDR2 YFSETQ.

The sample consisted of PBMCs from the stem cell graft donor, taken from the stem cell graft. This TCR derives from a human donor who donated a stem cell graft to a child with combined immunodeficiency. This sequence joins TRBV5-1 and TRBJ1-1, with 10 nucleotides matching TRBD1. The DNA of the CDR3 is TGCGCCAGCAGCCGTGGGACAGGGGCCACTGTAGCTTTCTTT. This sequence encodes CASSRGTGATVAFF.